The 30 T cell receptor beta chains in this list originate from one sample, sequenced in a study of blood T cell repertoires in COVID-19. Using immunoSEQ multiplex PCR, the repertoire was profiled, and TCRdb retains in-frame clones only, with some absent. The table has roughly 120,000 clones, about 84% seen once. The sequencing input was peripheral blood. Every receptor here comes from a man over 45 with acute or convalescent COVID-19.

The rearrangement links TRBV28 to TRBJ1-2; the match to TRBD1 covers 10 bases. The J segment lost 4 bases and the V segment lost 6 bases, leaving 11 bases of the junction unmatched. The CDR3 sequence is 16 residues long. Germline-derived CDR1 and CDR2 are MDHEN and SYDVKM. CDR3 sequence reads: CASRPSLDRGFYGYTF. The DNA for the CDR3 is TGTGCCAGCAGACCCTCTCTGGACAGGGGGTTCTATGGCTACACCTTC.

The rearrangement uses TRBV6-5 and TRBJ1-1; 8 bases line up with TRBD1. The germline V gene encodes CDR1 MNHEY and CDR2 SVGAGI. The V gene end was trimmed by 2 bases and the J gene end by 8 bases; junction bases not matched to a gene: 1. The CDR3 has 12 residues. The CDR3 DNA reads TGTGCCAGCAGTTACGGACAGGGAGAAGCTTTCTTT. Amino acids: CASSYGQGEAFF.

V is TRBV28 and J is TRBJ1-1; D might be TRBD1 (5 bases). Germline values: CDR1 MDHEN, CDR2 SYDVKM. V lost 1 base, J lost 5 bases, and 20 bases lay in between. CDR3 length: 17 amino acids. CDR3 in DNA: TGTGCCAGCAGTTTATACGGGGGGTTTCCAGAGACGACTGAAGCTTTCTTT. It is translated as CASSLYGGFPETTEAFF.

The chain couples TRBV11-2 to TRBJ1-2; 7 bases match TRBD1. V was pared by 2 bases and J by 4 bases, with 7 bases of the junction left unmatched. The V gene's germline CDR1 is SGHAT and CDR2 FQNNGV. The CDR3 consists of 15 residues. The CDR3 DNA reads TGTGCCAGCAGCTTAAGAGGGGGCTGGGCCTATGGCTACACCTTC. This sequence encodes CASSLRGGWAYGYTF.

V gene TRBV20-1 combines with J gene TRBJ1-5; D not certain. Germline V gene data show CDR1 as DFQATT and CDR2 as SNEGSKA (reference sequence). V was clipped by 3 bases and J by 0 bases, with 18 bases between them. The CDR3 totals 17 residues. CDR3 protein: CSASEARGALSNQPQHF. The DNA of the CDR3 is TGCAGTGCTAGTGAGGCCCGGGGAGCCCTTAGCAATCAGCCCCAGCATTTT.

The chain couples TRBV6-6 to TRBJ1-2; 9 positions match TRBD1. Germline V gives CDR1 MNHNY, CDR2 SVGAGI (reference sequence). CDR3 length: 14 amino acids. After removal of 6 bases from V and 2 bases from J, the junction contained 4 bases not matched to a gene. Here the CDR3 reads CASSDGTGNYGYTF. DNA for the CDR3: TGTGCCAGCAGCGACGGGACAGGGAACTATGGCTACACCTTC.

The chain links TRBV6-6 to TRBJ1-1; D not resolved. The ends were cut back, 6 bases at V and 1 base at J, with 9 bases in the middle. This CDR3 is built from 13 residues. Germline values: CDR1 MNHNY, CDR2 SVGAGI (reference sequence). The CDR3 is CASRAIKNTEAFF. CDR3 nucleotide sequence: TGTGCCAGCAGGGCAATAAAGAACACTGAAGCTTTCTTT.

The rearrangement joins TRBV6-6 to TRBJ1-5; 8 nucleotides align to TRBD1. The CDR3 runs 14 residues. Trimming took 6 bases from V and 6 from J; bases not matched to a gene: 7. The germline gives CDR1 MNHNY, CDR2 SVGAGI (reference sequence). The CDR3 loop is CASSNGQGRQPQHF. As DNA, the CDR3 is TGTGCCAGCAGCAACGGACAGGGACGTCAGCCCCAGCATTTT.

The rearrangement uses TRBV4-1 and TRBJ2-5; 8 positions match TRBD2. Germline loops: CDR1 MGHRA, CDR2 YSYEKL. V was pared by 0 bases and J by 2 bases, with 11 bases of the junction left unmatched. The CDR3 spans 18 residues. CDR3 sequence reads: CASSQDHRGAGVQETQYF. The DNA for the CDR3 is TGCGCCAGCAGCCAAGATCACCGAGGAGCGGGGGTTCAAGAGACCCAGTACTTC.

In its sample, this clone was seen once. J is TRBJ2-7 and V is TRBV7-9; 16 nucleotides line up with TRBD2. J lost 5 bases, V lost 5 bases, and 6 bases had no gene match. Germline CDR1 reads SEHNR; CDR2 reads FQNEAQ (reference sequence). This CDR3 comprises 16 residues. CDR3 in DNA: TGTGCCAGCAGCCTCGGGACTAGCGGGGGGGCCGACGAGCAGTACTTC. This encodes CASSLGTSGGADEQYF.

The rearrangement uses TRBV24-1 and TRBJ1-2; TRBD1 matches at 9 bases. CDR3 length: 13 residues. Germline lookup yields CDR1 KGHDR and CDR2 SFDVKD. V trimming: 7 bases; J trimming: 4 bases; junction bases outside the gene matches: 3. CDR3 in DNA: TGTGCCACCAGCACAGGGGGCGGCTATGGCTACACCTTC. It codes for CATSTGGGYGYTF.

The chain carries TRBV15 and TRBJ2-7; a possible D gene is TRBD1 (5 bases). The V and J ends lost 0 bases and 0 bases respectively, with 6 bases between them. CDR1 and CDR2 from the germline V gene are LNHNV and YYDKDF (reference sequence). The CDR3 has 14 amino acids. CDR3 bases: TGTGCCACCAGCAGAGAGGACAACTCCTACGAGCAGTACTTC. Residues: CATSREDNSYEQYF.

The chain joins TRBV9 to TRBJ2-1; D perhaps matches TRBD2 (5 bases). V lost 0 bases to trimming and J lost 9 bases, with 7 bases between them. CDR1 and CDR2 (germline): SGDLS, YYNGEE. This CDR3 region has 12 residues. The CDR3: CASSVVGSEQFF. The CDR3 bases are TGTGCCAGCAGCGTAGTGGGGAGTGAGCAGTTCTTC.

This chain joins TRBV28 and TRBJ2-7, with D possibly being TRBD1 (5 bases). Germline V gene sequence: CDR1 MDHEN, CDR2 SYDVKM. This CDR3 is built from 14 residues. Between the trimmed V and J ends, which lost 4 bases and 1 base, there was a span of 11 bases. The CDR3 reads CASSSSTESYEQYF. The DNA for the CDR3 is TGTGCCAGCAGTTCCTCGACAGAGTCCTACGAGCAGTACTTC.

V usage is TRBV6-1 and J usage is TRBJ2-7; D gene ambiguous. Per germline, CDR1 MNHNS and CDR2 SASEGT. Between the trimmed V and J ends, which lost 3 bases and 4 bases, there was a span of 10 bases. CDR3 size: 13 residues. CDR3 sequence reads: CASSDGQLYEQYF. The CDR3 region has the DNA TGTGCCAGCAGTGATGGGCAGTTATACGAGCAGTACTTC.

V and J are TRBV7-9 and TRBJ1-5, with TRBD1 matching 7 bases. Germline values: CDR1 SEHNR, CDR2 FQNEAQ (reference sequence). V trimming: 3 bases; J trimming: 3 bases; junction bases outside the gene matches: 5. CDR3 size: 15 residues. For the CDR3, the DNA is TGTGCCAGCAGCTTCTCCGGGACAGACAATCAGCCCCAGCATTTT. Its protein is CASSFSGTDNQPQHF.

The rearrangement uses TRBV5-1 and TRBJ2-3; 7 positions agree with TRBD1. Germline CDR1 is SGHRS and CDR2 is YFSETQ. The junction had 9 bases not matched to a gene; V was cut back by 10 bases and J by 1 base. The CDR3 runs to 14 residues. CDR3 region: CASSSQGGTDTQYF. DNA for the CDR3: TGCGCCTCTTCCTCCCAGGGGGGCACAGATACGCAGTATTTT.

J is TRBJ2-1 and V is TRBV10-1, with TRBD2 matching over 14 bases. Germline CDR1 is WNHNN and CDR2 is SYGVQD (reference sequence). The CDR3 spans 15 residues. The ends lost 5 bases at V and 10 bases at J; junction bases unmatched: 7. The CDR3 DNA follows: TGCGCCAGCAGTTTGGGACTAGCGGGGGTGGAGGAGCAGTTCTTC. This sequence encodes CASSLGLAGVEEQFF.

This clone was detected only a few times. DNA for the CDR3: TGCGCCAGCAGCCCGGGATCCCGGCAGGGAGGCTCACCCCTCCACTTT. Translating it yields CASSPGSRQGGSPLHF. This chain joins TRBV5-1 and TRBJ1-6, with D perhaps matching TRBD1 (5 bases). The CDR3 is made up of 16 amino acids. Trimming took 4 bases from V and 10 from J, leaving 21 bases between them. The germline V gene has CDR1 SGHRS and CDR2 YFSETQ. Full variable domain (missing parts from reference TRBV5-1 and TRBJ1-6): KAGVTQTPRYLIKTRGQQVTLSCSPISGHRSVSWYQQTPGQGLQFLFEYFSETQRNKGNFPGRFSGRQFSNSRSEMNVSTLELGDSALYLCASSPGSRQGGSPLHFGNGTRLTVT.

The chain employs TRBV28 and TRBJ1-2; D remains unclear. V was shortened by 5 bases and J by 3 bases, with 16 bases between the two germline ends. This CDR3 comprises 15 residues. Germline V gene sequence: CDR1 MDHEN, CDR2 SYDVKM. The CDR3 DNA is TGTGCCAGCAGTCCCCGGGGTCATGGGGACTATGGCTACACCTTC. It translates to CASSPRGHGDYGYTF.

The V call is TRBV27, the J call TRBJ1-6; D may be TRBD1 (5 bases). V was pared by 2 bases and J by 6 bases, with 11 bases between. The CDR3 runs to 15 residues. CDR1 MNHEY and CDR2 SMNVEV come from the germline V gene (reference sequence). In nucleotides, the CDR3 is TGTGCCAGCAGTTTAGCGGGGAGGGGTAATTCACCCCTCCACTTT. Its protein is CASSLAGRGNSPLHF.

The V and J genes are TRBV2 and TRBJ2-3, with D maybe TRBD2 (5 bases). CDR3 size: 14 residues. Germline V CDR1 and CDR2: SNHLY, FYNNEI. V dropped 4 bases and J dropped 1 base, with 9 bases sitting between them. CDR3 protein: CASSGLGGTDTQYF. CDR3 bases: TGTGCCAGCAGTGGACTCGGGGGCACAGATACGCAGTATTTT.

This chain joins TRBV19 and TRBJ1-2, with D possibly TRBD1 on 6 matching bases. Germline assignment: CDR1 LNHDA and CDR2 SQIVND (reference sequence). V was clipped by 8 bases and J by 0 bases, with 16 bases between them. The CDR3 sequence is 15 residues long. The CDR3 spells CASFPQGGSNYGYTF. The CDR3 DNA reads TGTGCCAGTTTCCCTCAAGGGGGTTCTAACTATGGCTACACCTTC.

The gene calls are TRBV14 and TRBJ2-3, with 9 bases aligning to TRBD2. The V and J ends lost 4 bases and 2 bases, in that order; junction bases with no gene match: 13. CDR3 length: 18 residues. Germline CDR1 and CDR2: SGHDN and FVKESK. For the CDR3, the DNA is TGTGCCAGCAGCCCGCGAGCGGGGGGCGTAATAAACACAGATACGCAGTATTTT. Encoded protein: CASSPRAGGVINTDTQYF.

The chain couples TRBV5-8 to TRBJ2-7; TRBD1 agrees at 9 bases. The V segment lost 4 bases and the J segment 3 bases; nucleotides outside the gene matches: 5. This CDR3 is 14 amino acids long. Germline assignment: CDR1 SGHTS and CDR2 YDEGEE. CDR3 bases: TGTGCCAGCAGCCTGGGGACAGGGAACTACGAGCAGTACTTC. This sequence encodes CASSLGTGNYEQYF.

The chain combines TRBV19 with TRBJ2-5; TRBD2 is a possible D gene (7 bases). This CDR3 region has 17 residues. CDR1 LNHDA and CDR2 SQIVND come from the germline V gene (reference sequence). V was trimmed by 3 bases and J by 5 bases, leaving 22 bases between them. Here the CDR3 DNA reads TGTGCCAGTAGTATCCTCTCCCCGGGTAGGGGGGGCGAGACCCAGTACTTC. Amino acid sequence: CASSILSPGRGGETQYF.

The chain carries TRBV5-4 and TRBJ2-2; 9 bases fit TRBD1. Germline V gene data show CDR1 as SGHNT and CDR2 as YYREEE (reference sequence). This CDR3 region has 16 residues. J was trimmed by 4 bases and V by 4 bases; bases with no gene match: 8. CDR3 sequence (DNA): TGTGCCAGCAGCGTACCGGGACAGGGTCTCACCGGGGAGCTGTTTTTT. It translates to CASSVPGQGLTGELFF.

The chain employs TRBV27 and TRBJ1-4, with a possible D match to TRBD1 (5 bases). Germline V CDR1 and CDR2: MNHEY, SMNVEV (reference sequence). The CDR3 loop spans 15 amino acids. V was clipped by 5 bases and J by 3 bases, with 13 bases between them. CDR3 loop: CASSPGGFPNEKLFF. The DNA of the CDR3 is TGTGCCAGCAGTCCCGGGGGGTTCCCTAATGAAAAACTGTTTTTT.

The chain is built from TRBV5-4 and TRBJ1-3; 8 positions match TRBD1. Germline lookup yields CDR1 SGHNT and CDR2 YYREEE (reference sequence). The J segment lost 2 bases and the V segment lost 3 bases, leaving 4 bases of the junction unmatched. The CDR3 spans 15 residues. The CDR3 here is CASSSGQGTGNTIYF. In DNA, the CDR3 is TGTGCCAGCAGCTCAGGACAGGGCACTGGAAACACCATATATTTT.

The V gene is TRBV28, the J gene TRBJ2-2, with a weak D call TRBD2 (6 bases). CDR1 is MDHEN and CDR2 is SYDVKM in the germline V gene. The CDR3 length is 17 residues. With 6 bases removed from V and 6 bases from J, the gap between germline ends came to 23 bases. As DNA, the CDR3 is TGTGCCAGCAGGTCCCCCGGGGGTAGAAATAACGCCGGGGAGCTGTTTTTT. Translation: CASRSPGGRNNAGELFF.